These T cell receptor beta chains were read from a single sample in a study of EBV T-cell therapy then PD-1 blockade in nasopharyngeal carcinoma. Here immunoSEQ multiplex PCR was the method, and the copy in TCRdb shows in-frame clones only, minus some. The sample includes tens of thousands of clones, 84% of them seen just once. The antigens of these receptors remain unknown. The sequencing used CD8+ T cells from blood, collected around day 60 from a patient whose treatment included autologous EBV-specific T cells and nivolumab. The receptors derive from a man aged 40-55 years with nasopharyngeal carcinoma. Both conserved end residues are part of each CDR3. The D gene is left open where the match is weak. Rows give clone size only sometimes, using once, few, many, or a class for an expanded clone.

DNA: TGTGCCAGCAGCCCGAACCCCGGGGAGCTGTTTTTT; CDR3: CASSPNPGELFF; D: -; J: TRBJ2-2; V: TRBV28; size: -
DNA: TGTGCCAGCAGCGGAGGGTACAGCTACGAGCAGTACTTC; CDR3: CASSGGYSYEQYF; D: -; J: TRBJ2-7; V: TRBV6-5; size: -
DNA: TGTGCCAGCAGTTTACGGTTACTTCTCCGCGAGCAGTACTTC; CDR3: CASSLRLLLREQYF; D: -; J: TRBJ2-7; V: TRBV28; size: -
DNA: TGTGCCAGCAGCGGAACAGGGGTAGATACGCAGTATTTT; CDR3: CASSGTGVDTQYF; D: TRBD1; J: TRBJ2-3; V: TRBV9; size: -
DNA: TGTGCCAGCAGTTTAACCGGGACTAGCGGGGGATTCACAGATACGCAGTATTTT; CDR3: CASSLTGTSGGFTDTQYF; D: TRBD2; J: TRBJ2-3; V: TRBV5-6; size: once
DNA: TGTGCCAGTAGTTTATCGGGACAGGGGGCGCGTAGCTACGAGCAGTACTTC; CDR3: CASSLSGQGARSYEQYF; D: TRBD1; J: TRBJ2-7; V: TRBV19; size: -
DNA: TGTGCCAGCAGCGGGTGGACTAGCGGGGGGGAGAATGAGCAGTTCTTC; CDR3: CASSGWTSGGENEQFF; D: TRBD2; J: TRBJ2-1; V: TRBV7-2; size: -
DNA: TGTGCCAGCAGATCGTACGGGGGGCGCGTAGATACGCAGTATTTT; CDR3: CASRSYGGRVDTQYF; D: -; J: TRBJ2-3; V: TRBV28; size: -
DNA: TGCGCCAGCAGCTCCTGGGACTTAAGCAATCAGCCCCAGCATTTT; CDR3: CASSSWDLSNQPQHF; D: -; J: TRBJ1-5; V: TRBV4-3; size: -
DNA: TGTGCCAGCAGCTTAGCTTCAGGGTACAATGAGCAGTTCTTC; CDR3: CASSLASGYNEQFF; D: -; J: TRBJ2-1; V: TRBV7-9; size: -
DNA: TGTGCCAGCAGCCCGTTCACCCTAACTAATGAAAAACTGTTTTTT; CDR3: CASSPFTLTNEKLFF; D: -; J: TRBJ1-4; V: TRBV5-8; size: once
DNA: TGCGCCAGCAGCCTTAGTTGGGGTTCCTCCTACGAGCAGTACTTC; CDR3: CASSLSWGSSYEQYF; D: -; J: TRBJ2-7; V: TRBV4-3; size: -
DNA: TGTGCCTGGAGTGAATCCGTCGTTAGCGGGCAGCCCCAGCATTTT; CDR3: CAWSESVVSGQPQHF; D: -; J: TRBJ1-5; V: TRBV30; size: -
DNA: TGTGCCAGCAGCCACTCGCGGACAGGGGGAGGCTACGAGCAGTACTTC; CDR3: CASSHSRTGGGYEQYF; D: TRBD1; J: TRBJ2-7; V: TRBV16; size: -
DNA: TGTGCCAGTCTGGGGGGCGCCTATGGCTACACCTTC; CDR3: CASLGGAYGYTF; D: -; J: TRBJ1-2; V: TRBV7-9; size: -
DNA: TGTGCCAGCAGCCGGGACAGCCCCTCTGGGGCCAACGTCCTGACTTTC; CDR3: CASSRDSPSGANVLTF; D: TRBD1; J: TRBJ2-6; V: TRBV7-9; size: -
DNA: TGTGCCAGCACTACCCAACCGGCGGGGATCAATGAGCAGTTCTTC; CDR3: CASTTQPAGINEQFF; D: -; J: TRBJ2-1; V: TRBV28; size: -
DNA: TGTGCCATCAGTGAATCGGGGGCGAGCACAGATACGCAGTATTTT; CDR3: CAISESGASTDTQYF; D: -; J: TRBJ2-3; V: TRBV10-3; size: -
DNA: TGCAGCGTTCAGGGGAAGGACTCCTACAATGAGCAGTTCTTC; CDR3: CSVQGKDSYNEQFF; D: -; J: TRBJ2-1; V: TRBV29-1; size: -
DNA: TGTGCCAGCAGTCCTCAGGGGAGGGATCAGCCCCAGCATTTT; CDR3: CASSPQGRDQPQHF; D: -; J: TRBJ1-5; V: TRBV5-6; size: -
DNA: TGTGCCAGCAGTGAATCGATCTCTGGGGCCAACGTCCTGACTTTC; CDR3: CASSESISGANVLTF; D: -; J: TRBJ2-6; V: TRBV6-1; size: -
DNA: TGTGCCAGCAGCTTAGGTCGGGCGGGGGCCTCTCTGTGGACCCAGTACTTC; CDR3: CASSLGRAGASLWTQYF; D: -; J: TRBJ2-5; V: TRBV7-9; size: medium-sized
DNA: TGTGCCAGCAGTGGGCGGGGGCAGTACTTC; CDR3: CASSGRGQYF; D: -; J: TRBJ2-7; V: TRBV6-2/TRBV6-3; size: -
DNA: TGCGCCAGCAGCCCCTTGGGACAGGGGTCCCCTTACGAGCAGTACTTC; CDR3: CASSPLGQGSPYEQYF; D: TRBD1; J: TRBJ2-7; V: TRBV4-1; size: -
DNA: TGTGCCAGCAGTTTTTTGTACAGGGGTAGAAATTCACCCCTCCACTTT; CDR3: CASSFLYRGRNSPLHF; D: TRBD1; J: TRBJ1-6; V: TRBV6-2/TRBV6-3; size: few
DNA: TGTGCCAGCTCACCTCAAGAGACCCAGTACTTC; CDR3: CASSPQETQYF; D: -; J: TRBJ2-5; V: TRBV18; size: -
DNA: TGTGCCAGCAGCGTCAGGGGGGGCACTGAAGCTTTCTTT; CDR3: CASSVRGGTEAFF; D: TRBD1; J: TRBJ1-1; V: TRBV9; size: -
DNA: TGTGCCAGCAGCTTAGAGGCAGGGGGCGGCTCCTACGAGCAGTACTTC; CDR3: CASSLEAGGGSYEQYF; D: TRBD1; J: TRBJ2-7; V: TRBV7-2; size: -
DNA: TGTGCCAGCAGTTACTCGAAGGGACAGAACCCCTATGGCTACACCTTC; CDR3: CASSYSKGQNPYGYTF; D: TRBD1; J: TRBJ1-2; V: TRBV6-2/TRBV6-3; size: once
DNA: TGTGCCACCAGTGATTCAGGCGGAGTCACAGATACGCAGTATTTT; CDR3: CATSDSGGVTDTQYF; D: -; J: TRBJ2-3; V: TRBV24-1; size: -
DNA: TGCGCCAGCAGCCAATTTTCTCCGGGACAGATAAATGAAAAACTGTTTTTT; CDR3: CASSQFSPGQINEKLFF; D: TRBD1; J: TRBJ1-4; V: TRBV4-3; size: -
DNA: TGCGCCAGCAGCCACCGGTGGGGCCAGGGTTATCAGCCCCAGCATTTT; CDR3: CASSHRWGQGYQPQHF; D: -; J: TRBJ1-5; V: TRBV4-3; size: -
DNA: TGTGCCAGCAGCCACTACGAGCAGTACTTC; CDR3: CASSHYEQYF; D: -; J: TRBJ2-7; V: TRBV3-1/TRBV3-2; size: -
DNA: TGTGCCAGCAGCTCCGGGACAGAAAATATGGGCGGCTACACCTTC; CDR3: CASSSGTENMGGYTF; D: TRBD1; J: TRBJ1-2; V: TRBV6-4; size: -
DNA: TGTGCCAGCAGCTCCGGACTGACTAATTCACCCCTCCACTTT; CDR3: CASSSGLTNSPLHF; D: -; J: TRBJ1-6; V: TRBV7-3; size: -
DNA: TGTGCCAGCAGCCCAATTACTAGAGATGGGGCAGATACGCAGTATTTT; CDR3: CASSPITRDGADTQYF; D: -; J: TRBJ2-3; V: TRBV7-7; size: -
DNA: TGCGCCAGCAGCGACCGATCGGGTCAGACATGGGGAAGAATCGGTGAGCAGTTCTTC; CDR3: CASSDRSGQTWGRIGEQFF; D: -; J: TRBJ2-1; V: TRBV10-2; size: -
DNA: TGTGCCAGCAGGAACGGTTTTTTAGCTTTCTTT; CDR3: CASRNGFLAFF; D: -; J: TRBJ1-1; V: TRBV2; size: -
DNA: TGTGCCAGCTCACCACCTGGGGGGAAGCGGATGAACACTGAAGCTTTCTTT; CDR3: CASSPPGGKRMNTEAFF; D: -; J: TRBJ1-1; V: TRBV18; size: -
DNA: TGTGCCAGCAGTGATTCGGCGGGGGCTACAGATACGCAGTATTTT; CDR3: CASSDSAGATDTQYF; D: -; J: TRBJ2-3; V: TRBV6-4; size: few
DNA: TGTGCCAGCAGTTTGGGGGGTTCCTACGAGCAGTACTTC; CDR3: CASSLGGSYEQYF; D: -; J: TRBJ2-7; V: TRBV12-3/TRBV12-4; size: -
DNA: TGTGCCAGCAGTTTCCGGGGCACCGGGGAGCTGTTTTTT; CDR3: CASSFRGTGELFF; D: -; J: TRBJ2-2; V: TRBV28; size: -
DNA: TGTGCCAGCAGCCCCGAGGGGGCGGGGCCCGTCAATCAGCCCCAGCATTTT; CDR3: CASSPEGAGPVNQPQHF; D: TRBD1; J: TRBJ1-5; V: TRBV7-9; size: few
DNA: TGTGCCAGCAGCCCAGACGGACAAGTCTACGAGCAGTACTTC; CDR3: CASSPDGQVYEQYF; D: -; J: TRBJ2-7; V: TRBV9; size: once
DNA: TGTGCCAGCAGTTTAAACAGGGAAGAACTGTTTTTT; CDR3: CASSLNREELFF; D: -; J: TRBJ1-4; V: TRBV12-3/TRBV12-4; size: medium-sized
DNA: TGTGCCAGCAGCGCACCCAGGGGCGATGAGCAGTTCTTC; CDR3: CASSAPRGDEQFF; D: -; J: TRBJ2-1; V: TRBV7-2; size: -
DNA: TGTGCCACCAGTGGGACAGCGTCCGAGCAGTACTTC; CDR3: CATSGTASEQYF; D: -; J: TRBJ2-7; V: TRBV24-1; size: once
DNA: TGTGCCAGTAGTATAGGCTTCCCCAATCAGCCCCAGCATTTT; CDR3: CASSIGFPNQPQHF; D: -; J: TRBJ1-5; V: TRBV19; size: few
DNA: TGTGCCAGCAGCGAAACCGGGAGGCCGGGCAATCAGCCCCAGCATTTT; CDR3: CASSETGRPGNQPQHF; D: -; J: TRBJ1-5; V: TRBV6-1; size: -
DNA: TGTGCCAGCAGCCCCTGGACTCGAGGCGGGGAGCTGTTTTTT; CDR3: CASSPWTRGGELFF; D: -; J: TRBJ2-2; V: TRBV11-1; size: -
DNA: TGTGCCAGCAGCTTGAGCGGGGGCCTTATCTCCTACGAGCAGTACTTC; CDR3: CASSLSGGLISYEQYF; D: TRBD2; J: TRBJ2-7; V: TRBV13; size: -
DNA: TGTGCCAGCAGCTTCGACGGACAGGGCGTCACAGATACGCAGTATTTT; CDR3: CASSFDGQGVTDTQYF; D: TRBD1; J: TRBJ2-3; V: TRBV13; size: -
DNA: TGTGCCATCAAATGGACTTTCTTCGCCCAGGGCTACACCTTC; CDR3: CAIKWTFFAQGYTF; D: -; J: TRBJ1-2; V: TRBV10-3; size: -
DNA: TGTGCCAGCAGAGGGAGCGAGCAGTACTTC; CDR3: CASRGSEQYF; D: -; J: TRBJ2-7; V: TRBV2; size: -
DNA: TGTGCCAGCAGCCCAGGACAGGGCAATCAGCCCCAGCATTTT; CDR3: CASSPGQGNQPQHF; D: TRBD1; J: TRBJ1-5; V: TRBV4-2; size: -